A single sample is the source of the 26 T cell receptor beta chains below, sequenced in a study of neurological immune-mediated disorders. TCRdb called the 5' RACE reads again in MiXCR, with one record for every CDR3 protein. The sample shows about 60,000 distinct CDR3 sequences, approximately 3.9% of them seen only once. Specimen: PBMCs. Receptors originate from a man aged 25-45 years with multiple sclerosis.

The table lists this clonotype with many counts. The chain recombines TRBV20-1 with TRBJ2-2; TRBD2 agrees at 11 bases. The trim removed 8 bases at V and 8 bases at J, leaving 10 bases unmatched. This CDR3 is built from 14 residues. Germline CDR1 reads DFQATT; CDR2 reads SNEGSKA (reference sequence). Here the CDR3 reads CSSVAGGSSGELFF. The CDR3 DNA reads TGCAGTAGCGTAGCGGGGGGGTCGTCGGGGGAGCTGTTTTTT.

A few counts support this clonotype. One end of the junction is discordant with germline, which a read error may explain. The chain couples TRBV6-5 to TRBJ1-6, with D hard to call. This CDR3 has 18 residues. Germline CDR1 is MNHEY and CDR2 is SVGAGI. In DNA, the CDR3 is TGTGCCAGCAGTTACTTAGCAGGTGGATTCTCCTATAATTCACCCCTCAACTTT. This codes for CASSYLAGGFSYNSPLNF.

This clonotype was recorded at least ten times. The V and J genes are TRBV20-1 and TRBJ1-6; D gene ambiguous. V was trimmed by 3 bases and J by 7 bases, leaving 19 bases between them. The germline gives CDR1 DFQATT, CDR2 SNEGSKA (reference sequence). The CDR3 loop spans 16 amino acids. The CDR3 sequence is CSASDIRSGPNSPLHF. The CDR3 DNA follows: TGCAGTGCTAGCGACATTCGATCCGGACCAAATTCACCCCTCCACTTT.

At least ten counts were recorded for this clonotype. The chain carries TRBV7-2 and TRBJ2-5; 7 bases align to TRBD2. J lost 1 base, V lost 11 bases, and 10 bases had no gene match. The CDR3 has 14 amino acids. CDR1 and CDR2 (germline): SGHTA, FQGNSA. The CDR3 region has the DNA TGTGCCTCTACGGGGGGTCGGGGCCAAGAGACCCAGTACTTC. It is translated as CASTGGRGQETQYF.

This clonotype was observed many times. The V and J genes are TRBV20-1 and TRBJ1-1, with 11 bases that match TRBD1. The CDR3 runs to 14 residues. V was pared by 4 bases and J by 4 bases, with 5 bases of the junction left unmatched. Germline V gene data show CDR1 as DFQATT and CDR2 as SNEGSKA (reference sequence). The CDR3 protein is CSAIAGTGGTEAFF. CDR3 sequence (DNA): TGCAGTGCTATAGCCGGGACAGGGGGCACTGAAGCTTTCTTT.

This clonotype was seen ten or more times. This chain links TRBV9 with TRBJ2-1; 10 positions match TRBD2. The germline gives CDR1 SGDLS, CDR2 YYNGEE. The CDR3 loop spans 15 amino acids. J was trimmed by 4 bases and V by 3 bases; bases with no gene match: 4. The CDR3 DNA is TGTGCCAGCAGCGGCGTAGCGGGAGGTTACAATGAGCAGTTCTTC. It specifies CASSGVAGGYNEQFF.

This clonotype was seen a few times. This may be a read error: a much more frequent sequence differs by one nucleotide. The V and J genes are TRBV9 and TRBJ1-2; D unclear. V lost 0 bases and J lost 0, with 12 bases in between. The CDR3 length is 16 residues. In germline, CDR1 is SGDLS, CDR2 YYNGEE. CDR3 amino acids: CASSVGIESTNYGYTF. CDR3 DNA sequence: TGTGCCAGCAGCGTAGGGATTGAATCGACTAACTATGGCTACACCTTC.

Details on this clonotype: A much larger clone sits a single nucleotide away, making a read error possible. The chain carries TRBV5-1 and TRBJ2-3; TRBD2 agrees at 8 bases. The germline V gene has CDR1 SGHRS and CDR2 YFSETQ. J lost 1 base, V lost 4 bases, and 5 bases had no gene match. CDR3 length: 15 amino acids. CDR3 sequence reads: CASSPGTRGTDTQYF. CDR3 DNA: TGCGCCAGCAGCCCCGGGACTAGAGGCACAGATACGCAGTATTTT.

This clonotype was picked up many times. The J gene is TRBJ1-6, the V gene TRBV29-1; a possible D gene is TRBD1 (6 bases). The length of the CDR3 is 13 residues. Germline-derived CDR1 and CDR2 are SQVTM and ANQGSEA. Trimming removed 5 bases at V and 8 bases at J, with 13 bases between. The CDR3 spells CSVSQGLDSPLHF. In nucleotides, the CDR3 is TGCAGCGTTTCACAGGGACTGGATTCACCCCTCCACTTT.

This clonotype was observed at least ten times. The gene calls are TRBV12-3 or TRBV12-4 and TRBJ1-5; D gene ambiguous. V lost 6 bases to trimming and J lost 4 bases, with 10 bases between them. This CDR3 is 13 amino acids long. The CDR3 DNA reads TGTGCCAGCAGCCTGATGGAAAATCAGCCCCAGCATTTT. Its protein product is CASSLMENQPQHF.

This clonotype was observed many times. The chain is built from TRBV20-1 and TRBJ1-1; 7 nucleotides align to TRBD1. This CDR3 has 16 residues. Germline CDR1 reads DFQATT; CDR2 reads SNEGSKA (reference sequence). V dropped 2 bases and J dropped 2; count of bases not matched to a gene: 11. The CDR3 coding sequence is TGCAGTGCTAGACCGATGGACAGGTCGTATAACACTGAAGCTTTCTTT. It encodes CSARPMDRSYNTEAFF.

This clonotype was counted many times. The J gene is TRBJ1-1, the V gene TRBV15, with 8 bases matching TRBD1. After removal of 4 bases from V and 4 bases from J, the junction contained 11 bases not matched to a gene. The germline gives CDR1 LNHNV, CDR2 YYDKDF (reference sequence). CDR3 length equals 16 residues. The CDR3 reads CATSIVPGGGGTEAFF. The CDR3, as DNA: TGTGCCACCAGCATCGTGCCAGGGGGCGGCGGCACTGAAGCTTTCTTT.

In this sample, this clonotype turned up many times. The rearrangement links TRBV5-1 to TRBJ2-7, with 8 bases matching TRBD2. Per germline, CDR1 SGHRS and CDR2 YFSETQ. Trimming cost V 4 bases and J 7 bases; bases outside gene matches: 13. This CDR3 region has 15 residues. The CDR3 protein is CASSISAGEVQEQYF. The CDR3 nucleotides are TGCGCCAGCAGCATCTCAGCGGGAGAAGTGCAGGAGCAGTACTTC.

The table lists this clonotype with many counts. The gene calls are TRBV4-2 and TRBJ1-2, with 7 bases that match TRBD1. Losses at the gene ends were 4 bases for V and 3 bases for J; bases not matched to a gene: 8. In germline, CDR1 is LGHNA, CDR2 YNFKEQ. The length of the CDR3 is 15 residues. The CDR3 reads CASSPGTEGYYGYTF. The CDR3 DNA reads as TGTGCCAGCAGCCCCGGGACAGAGGGTTACTATGGCTACACCTTC.

This clonotype was recorded many times. The chain carries TRBV6-6 and TRBJ1-5; no reliable D call. With 4 bases removed from V and 16 bases from J, the gap between germline ends came to 14 bases. Germline CDR1 reads MNHNY; CDR2 reads SVGAGI (reference sequence). This CDR3 has 11 amino acids. The CDR3 bases are TGTGCCAGCAGTTCCCTGGCCGGTTCCCATTTT. It yields the protein CASSSLAGSHF.

This clonotype was picked up many times. The chain links TRBV12-3 or TRBV12-4 to TRBJ1-4; weak D call: TRBD1 (5 bases). This CDR3 has 15 amino acids. The V gene lost 5 bases and the J gene lost 3 bases, with 13 bases spanning the gap. CDR3 nucleotides: TGTGCCAGCAGTACGGGGACGCCATCTAATGAAAAACTGTTTTTT. It is translated as CASSTGTPSNEKLFF.

This clonotype came up many times. The chain couples TRBV7-9 to TRBJ2-1, with 9 bases identical to TRBD1. Germline CDR1 reads SEHNR; CDR2 reads FQNEAQ (reference sequence). The length of the CDR3 is 14 residues. The junction had 10 bases not matched to a gene; V was cut back by 2 bases and J by 14 bases. CDR3 amino acids: CASSLSAWGTGKFF. The CDR3 DNA sequence: TGTGCCAGCAGCTTAAGCGCGTGGGGGACAGGGAAGTTCTTC.

At least ten counts were recorded for this clonotype. The V call is TRBV12-3 or TRBV12-4, the J call TRBJ1-3; no firm D call. The CDR3 extends over 16 amino acids. V was trimmed by 6 bases and J by 0 bases, leaving 15 bases between them. The CDR3 loop reads CASRPVTGFSGNTIYF. The DNA for the CDR3 is TGTGCCAGCAGACCAGTAACCGGATTCTCTGGAAACACCATATATTTT.

This clonotype was counted many times. V usage is TRBV6-5 and J usage is TRBJ2-1; no clear D. This CDR3 has 14 amino acids. The V end was cut by 2 bases, the J end by 6 bases, with 11 bases between. Looked up from germline, CDR1 is MNHEY and CDR2 is SVGAGI. The CDR3 coding sequence is TGTGCCAGCAGTTACGGGCCAATGAGCAATGAGCAGTTCTTC. The encoded protein is CASSYGPMSNEQFF.

A remark on this clonotype: At one of its ends the junction is not consistent with the germline gene, which may arise from a read error. This chain links TRBV7-2 with TRBJ1-5; D is ambiguous. There are 13 residues in the CDR3. CDR1 is SGHTA and CDR2 is FQGNSA in the germline V gene. The CDR3 DNA reads as TGTGCCAGCAGCTTAGTTGGGATACAGCCCCAGAATTTT. Translation gives CASSLVGIQPQNF.

This clonotype was detected many times. The DNA of the CDR3 is TGTGCCAGCAGCCCCGGACAGGGTCTTGTAACTAATGAAAAACTGTTTTTT. This encodes CASSPGQGLVTNEKLFF. The chain is built from TRBV9 and TRBJ1-4; the match to TRBD1 covers 8 bases. V trimming: 4 bases; J trimming: 1 base; junction bases outside the gene matches: 9. Germline CDR1 and CDR2: SGDLS and YYNGEE. This CDR3 has 17 amino acids.

This clonotype occurred many times. The genes are TRBV9 and TRBJ1-3; TRBD1 might be the D (6 bases). The CDR3 length is 13 residues. Looked up from germline, CDR1 is SGDLS and CDR2 is YYNGEE. Trimming left V 4 bases short and J 6 bases short, with 11 bases between. CDR3 loop: CASSTGQLNTIYF. In DNA form, the CDR3 reads TGTGCCAGCAGCACCGGACAGTTAAACACCATATATTTT.

This clonotype has only a few counts. The CDR3 nucleotides are TGTGCCAGCAGCTTAACGTATAGGGGCGGGAGACTGGATGAGCAGTTCTTC. Protein product: CASSLTYRGGRLDEQFF. The rearrangement joins TRBV7-8 to TRBJ2-1; 7 bases agree with TRBD2. Germline V gene lookup returns CDR1 SGHVS and CDR2 FQNEAQ. CDR3 length equals 17 residues. With V trimmed by 2 bases and J by 8 bases, 15 bases remained unmatched.

Only a few counts were recorded for this clonotype. At one boundary the junction diverges from the germline segment, which might be a read error. This sequence joins TRBV3-1 and TRBJ1-5; weak D call: TRBD1 (5 bases). The CDR3 sequence is 14 residues long. Germline V gene sequence: CDR1 LGHDT, CDR2 YNNKEL (reference sequence). The CDR3 DNA reads TGTGCCAGCAGCCAAGCCGGGACGGATCAGCCCCAGAATTTT. This codes for CASSQAGTDQPQNF. The full variable domain, its missing parts supplied by reference TRBV3-1 and TRBJ1-5, is DTAVSQTPKYLVTQMGNDKSIKCEQNLGHDTMYWYKQDSKKFLKIMFSYNNKELIINETVPNRFSPKSPDKAHLNLHINSLELGDSAVYFCASSQAGTDQPQNFGDGTRLSIL.

The sample holds many counts of this clonotype. V usage is TRBV5-1 and J usage is TRBJ1-1, with D tentatively TRBD1 (5 bases). V was trimmed by 2 bases and J by 2 bases, leaving 10 bases between them. CDR1 is SGHRS, CDR2 YFSETQ, per germline. CDR3 length: 14 amino acids. DNA for the CDR3: TGCGCCAGCAGCTTAAAAACAGGAAACACTGAAGCTTTCTTT. Amino acids: CASSLKTGNTEAFF. The full variable domain, completed using reference TRBV5-1 and TRBJ1-1, is KAGVTQTPRYLIKTRGQQVTLSCSPISGHRSVSWYQQTPGQGLQFLFEYFSETQRNKGNFPGRFSGRQFSNSRSEMNVSTLELGDSALYLCASSLKTGNTEAFFGQGTRLTVV.

In the case of this clonotype: This may be a read error: a much more frequent sequence differs by one nucleotide. The chain joins TRBV20-1 to TRBJ1-1; no firm D call. Germline loops: CDR1 DFQATT, CDR2 SNEGSKA (reference sequence). Between the trimmed V and J ends, which lost 5 bases and 0 bases, there was a span of 7 bases. There are 12 residues in the CDR3. The chain's CDR3 is CSAWRMNTEAFF. DNA for the CDR3: TGCAGTGCTTGGCGGATGAACACTGAAGCTTTCTTT.